Given below is one T cell receptor beta chain in context. No antigen is known for it. This may come from a read error, since a much larger clone is one base off. TCR alpha and beta CDR3 regions were amplified from RNA using iRepertoire nested multiplex PCR. Tissue mRNA or PBMC total RNA, about 85-400 ng, went into one-step reverse transcription and amplification. TCRdb re-analysed the multiplex PCR reads in MiXCR, keeping a single row per CDR3 protein. This table holds around 100,000 distinct CDR3 sequences, less than 30% found once. The CDR3 runs to 15 residues. Germline CDR1 is SGHTA and CDR2 is FQGNSA. This sample was included in a study of glioma-infiltrating T cells. Study conclusions and caveats: Gliomas, especially low-grade, showed above-expected tissue-blood divergence; non-neoplastic patients showed below. CDR3 overlap between tissue and blood was very small.

The V call is TRBV7-2, the J call TRBJ1-2; 9 bases match TRBD1. The specimen was glioma tissue, nonneoplastic brain tissue, or PBMCs (not recorded which). The origin of this receptor is a human donor with low-grade glioma or glioblastoma, undergoing nonglioma brain surgery, or in good health (not recorded which). The CDR3, as DNA: TGTGCCAGCAACTTAGTGGGACAGGGCCTCTATGGCTACACCTTC. Protein product: CASNLVGQGLYGYTF.